This TCR beta chain derives from a study of blood T cell repertoires in COVID-19. The CDR3 totals 14 residues. CDR1 is KGHSH and CDR2 is LQKENI in the germline V gene. V was shortened by 2 bases and J by 7 bases, with 14 bases between the two germline ends. Generated by immunoSEQ multiplex PCR, the TCRdb table keeps only in-frame clones and is missing some. This table has approximately 80,000 clones, approximately 90% appearing once. The origin of this receptor is a woman older than 75 with acute or convalescent COVID-19. The sequencing input was peripheral blood. The chain carries TRBV18 and TRBJ1-2; D not resolved. The chain's CDR3 is CASSPEGPAVGYTF. The CDR3 coding sequence is TGTGCCAGCTCACCAGAGGGTCCGGCGGTTGGCTACACCTTC.